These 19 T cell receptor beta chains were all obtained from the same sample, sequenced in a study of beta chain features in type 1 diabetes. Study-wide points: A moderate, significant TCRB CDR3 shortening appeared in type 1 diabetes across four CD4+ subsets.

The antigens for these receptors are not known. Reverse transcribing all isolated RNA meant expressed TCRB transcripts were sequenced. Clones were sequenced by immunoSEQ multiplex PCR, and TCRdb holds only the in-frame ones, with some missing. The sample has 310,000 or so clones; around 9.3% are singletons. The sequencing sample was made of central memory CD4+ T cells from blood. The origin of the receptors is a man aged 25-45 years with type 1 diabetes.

This CDR3 is CASSAHTAGPQHF. The CDR3 DNA sequence: TGTGCCAGCAGCGCCCACACCGCAGGTCCCCAGCATTTT. The chain recombines TRBV6-5 with TRBJ1-5; no clear D. The CDR3 has 13 residues. V was shortened by 6 bases and J by 10 bases, with 16 bases between the two germline ends. Germline loops: CDR1 MNHEY, CDR2 SVGAGI.

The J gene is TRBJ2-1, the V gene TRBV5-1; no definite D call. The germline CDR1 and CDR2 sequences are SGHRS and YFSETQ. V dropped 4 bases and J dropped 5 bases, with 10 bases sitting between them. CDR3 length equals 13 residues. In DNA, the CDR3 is TGCGCCAGCAGCATCGACCCTAACAATGAGCAGTTCTTC. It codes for CASSIDPNNEQFF.

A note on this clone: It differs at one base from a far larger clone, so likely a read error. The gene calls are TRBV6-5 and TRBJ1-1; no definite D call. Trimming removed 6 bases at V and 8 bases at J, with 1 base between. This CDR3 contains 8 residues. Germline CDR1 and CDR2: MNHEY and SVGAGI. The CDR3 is CASSEAFF. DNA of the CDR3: TGTGCCAGCAGCGAAGCTTTCTTT.

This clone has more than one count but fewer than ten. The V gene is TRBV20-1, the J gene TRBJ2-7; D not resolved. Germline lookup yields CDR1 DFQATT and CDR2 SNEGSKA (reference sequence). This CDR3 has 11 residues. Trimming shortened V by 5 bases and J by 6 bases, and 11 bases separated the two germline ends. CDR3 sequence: CSAGVDGEQYF. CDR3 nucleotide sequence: TGCAGTGCTGGTGTTGACGGCGAGCAGTACTTC.

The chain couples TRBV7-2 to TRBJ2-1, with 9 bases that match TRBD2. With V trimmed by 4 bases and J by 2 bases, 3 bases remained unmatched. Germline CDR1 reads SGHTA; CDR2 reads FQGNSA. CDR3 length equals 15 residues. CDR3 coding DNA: TGTGCCAGCAGCTCTAGCGGGGCTGCCTACAATGAGCAGTTCTTC. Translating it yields CASSSSGAAYNEQFF.

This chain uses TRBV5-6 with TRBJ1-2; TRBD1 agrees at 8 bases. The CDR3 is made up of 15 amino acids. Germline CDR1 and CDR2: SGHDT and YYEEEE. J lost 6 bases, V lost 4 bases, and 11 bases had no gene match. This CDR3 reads CASSEFTTGANGYTF. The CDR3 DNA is TGTGCCAGCAGCGAGTTTACGACAGGGGCTAATGGCTACACCTTC.

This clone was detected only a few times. The CDR3 DNA reads TGCAGCGTTGGGGACGCCCCCGGTGGCTACACCTTC. Its translation is CSVGDAPGGYTF. The chain carries TRBV29-1 and TRBJ1-2, with D maybe TRBD1 (5 bases). The ends were cut back, 4 bases at V and 7 bases at J, with 13 bases in the middle. The CDR3 runs 12 residues. Germline loops: CDR1 SQVTM, CDR2 ANQGSEA.

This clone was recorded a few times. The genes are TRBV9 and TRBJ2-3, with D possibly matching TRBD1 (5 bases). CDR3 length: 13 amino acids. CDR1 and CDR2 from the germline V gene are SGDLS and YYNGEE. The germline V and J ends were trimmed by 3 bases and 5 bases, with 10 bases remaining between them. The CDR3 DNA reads TGTGCCAGCAGCGCCTCGCAGGGAGATACGCAGTATTTT. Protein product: CASSASQGDTQYF.

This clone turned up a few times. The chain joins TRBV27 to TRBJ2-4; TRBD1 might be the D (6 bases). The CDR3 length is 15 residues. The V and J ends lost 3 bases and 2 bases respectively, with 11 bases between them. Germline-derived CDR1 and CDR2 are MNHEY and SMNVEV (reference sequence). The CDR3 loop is CASSLAGASKNIQYF. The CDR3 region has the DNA TGTGCCAGCAGTTTGGCAGGGGCTTCCAAAAACATTCAGTACTTC.

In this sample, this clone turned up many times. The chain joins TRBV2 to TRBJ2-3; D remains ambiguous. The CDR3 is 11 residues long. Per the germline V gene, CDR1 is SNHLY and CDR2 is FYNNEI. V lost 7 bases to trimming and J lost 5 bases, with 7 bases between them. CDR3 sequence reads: CASTPKDTQYF. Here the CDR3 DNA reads TGTGCCAGCACCCCAAAAGATACGCAGTATTTT. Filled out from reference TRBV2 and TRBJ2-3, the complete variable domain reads EPEVTQTPSHQVTQMGQEVILRCVPISNHLYFYWYRQILGQKVEFLVSFYNNEISEKSEIFDDQFSVERPDGSNFTLKIRSTKLEDSAMYFCASTPKDTQYFGPGTRLTVL.

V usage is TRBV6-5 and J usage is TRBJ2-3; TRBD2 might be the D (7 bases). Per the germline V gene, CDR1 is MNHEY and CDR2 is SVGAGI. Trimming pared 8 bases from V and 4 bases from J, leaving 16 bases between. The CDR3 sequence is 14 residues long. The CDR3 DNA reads TGTGCCAGCGGGAGGGGGGTAGGCGCAGATACGCAGTATTTT. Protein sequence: CASGRGVGADTQYF.

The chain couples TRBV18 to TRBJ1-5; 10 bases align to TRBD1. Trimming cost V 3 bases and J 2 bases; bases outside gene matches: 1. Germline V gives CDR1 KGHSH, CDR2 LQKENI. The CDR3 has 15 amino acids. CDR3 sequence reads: CASSPGTGGNQPQHF. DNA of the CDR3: TGTGCCAGCTCACCCGGGACAGGGGGCAATCAGCCCCAGCATTTT.

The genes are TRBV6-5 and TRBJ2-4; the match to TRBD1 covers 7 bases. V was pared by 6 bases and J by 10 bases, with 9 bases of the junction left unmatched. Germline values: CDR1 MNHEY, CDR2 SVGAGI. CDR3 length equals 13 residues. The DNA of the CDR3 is TGTGCCAGCAGGGACCCCAGGGGACAGATTCAGTACTTC. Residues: CASRDPRGQIQYF.

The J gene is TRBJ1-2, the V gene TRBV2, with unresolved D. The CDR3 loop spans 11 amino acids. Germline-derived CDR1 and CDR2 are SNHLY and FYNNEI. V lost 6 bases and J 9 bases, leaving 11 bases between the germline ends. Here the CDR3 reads CASSLQRSYTF. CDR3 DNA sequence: TGTGCCAGCAGCCTCCAGAGGAGCTACACCTTC.

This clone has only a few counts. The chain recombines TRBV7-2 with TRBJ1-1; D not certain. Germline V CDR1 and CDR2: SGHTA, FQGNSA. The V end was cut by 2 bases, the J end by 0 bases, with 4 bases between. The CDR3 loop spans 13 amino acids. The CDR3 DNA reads TGTGCCAGCAGCTTATGGGTGAACACTGAAGCTTTCTTT. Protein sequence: CASSLWVNTEAFF.

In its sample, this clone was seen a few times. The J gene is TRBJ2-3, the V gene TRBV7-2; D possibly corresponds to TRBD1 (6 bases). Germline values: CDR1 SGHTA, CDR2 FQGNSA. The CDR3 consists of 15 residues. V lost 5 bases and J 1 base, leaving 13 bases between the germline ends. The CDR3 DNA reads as TGTGCCAGCAGCCCACAGGGTAGCGGCACAGATACGCAGTATTTT. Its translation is CASSPQGSGTDTQYF. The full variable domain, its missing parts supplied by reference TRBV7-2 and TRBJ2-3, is GAGVSQSPSNKVTEKGKDVELRCDPISGHTALYWYRQSLGQGLEFLIYFQGNSAPDKSGLPSDRFSAERTGGSVSTLTIQRTQQEDSAVYLCASSPQGSGTDTQYFGPGTRLTVL.

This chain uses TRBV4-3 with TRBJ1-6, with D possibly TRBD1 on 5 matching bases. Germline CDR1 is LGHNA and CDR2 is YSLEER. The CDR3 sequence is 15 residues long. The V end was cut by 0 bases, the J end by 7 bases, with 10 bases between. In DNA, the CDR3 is TGCGCCAGCAGCCAAGACTATCGGGGGAATTCACCCCTCCACTTT. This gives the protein CASSQDYRGNSPLHF.

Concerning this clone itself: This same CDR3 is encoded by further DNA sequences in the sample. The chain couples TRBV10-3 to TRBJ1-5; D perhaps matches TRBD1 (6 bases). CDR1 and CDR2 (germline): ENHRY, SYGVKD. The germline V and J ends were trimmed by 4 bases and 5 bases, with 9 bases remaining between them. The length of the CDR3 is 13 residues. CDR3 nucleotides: TGTGCCATCAGTGTCAGGGGTGATCAGCCCCAGCATTTT. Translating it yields CAISVRGDQPQHF.

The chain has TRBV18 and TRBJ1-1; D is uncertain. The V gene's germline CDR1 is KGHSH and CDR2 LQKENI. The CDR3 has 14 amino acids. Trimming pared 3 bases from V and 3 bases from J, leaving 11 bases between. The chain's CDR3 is CASSPLRSDTEAFF. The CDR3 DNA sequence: TGTGCCAGCTCACCGCTTCGGTCTGACACTGAAGCTTTCTTT. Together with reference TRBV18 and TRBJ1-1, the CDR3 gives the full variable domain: NAGVMQNPRHLVRRRGQEARLRCSPMKGHSHVYWYRQLPEEGLKFMVYLQKENIIDESGMPKERFSAEFPKEGPSILRIQQVVRGDSAAYFCASSPLRSDTEAFFGQGTRLTVV.